The clone carrying this TCR beta chain was found a few times. Its specificity is not known. TCRdb fed the 5' RACE reads into MiXCR, producing one record per CDR3 protein. The table includes hundreds of thousands of distinct CDR3 sequences, less than 25% detected once. The data belong to a study of T-cell memory formation after mild COVID-19. Findings of the study overall: CD4+ contracting clones were mainly CM and EM; CD8+ ones, EMRA. Clonal second-wave expansions that peaked on day 37 had unconfirmed SARS-CoV-2 specificity. Later expanders leaned toward CD4+, whereas clones contracting from day 15 to 85 were balanced CD4/CD8.

Trimming left V 6 bases short and J 5 bases short, with 16 bases between. In germline, CDR1 is MNHNY, CDR2 SVGAGI (reference sequence). The CDR3 is made up of 14 amino acids. The chain couples TRBV6-6 to TRBJ2-5; D unresolved. Source material: PBMCs or a T cell subset sorted from them (not recorded which). This sequence originates from an adult woman who had mild COVID-19 (a few samples of this study predate the infection). Cell type and time point are not known. CDR3 protein: CASSRPTPGETQYF. As DNA, the CDR3 is TGTGCCAGCAGCAGACCCACACCTGGGGAGACCCAGTACTTC.